The 13 T cell receptor beta chains below all came from one sample that was sequenced in a study of human T cells and chemical hapten exposure. Each CDR3 protein is one row after TCRdb ran MiXCR on the RACE reads. The top ten hold 0.8% to 1.2% of the sample, which has over 75,000 distinct CDR3 sequences, approximately 10% seen once. The time point is: patch test 3, about 24 weeks after DPC sensitization. Treatment reported: therapeutic diphenylcyclopropenone sensitization with weekly scalp DPC. Here the sequenced sample was whole blood, taken in connection with sensitization to the hapten diphenylcyclopropenone (DPC). Receptors originate from a woman in her twenties or thirties with alopecia areata. Some clones in this sample may be carry-over from other donors' samples.

This clonotype came up many times. The chain employs TRBV5-8 and TRBJ2-1, with TRBD2 matching 9 bases. The CDR3 runs 15 residues. CDR1 SGHTS and CDR2 YDEGEE come from the germline V gene. V lost 2 bases and J lost 0; bases outside the gene matches: 0. The chain's CDR3 is CASSFSGSSYNEQFF. CDR3 coding DNA: TGTGCCAGCAGCTTTAGCGGGAGCTCCTACAATGAGCAGTTCTTC.

The table lists this clonotype with many counts. V usage is TRBV29-1 and J usage is TRBJ2-1, with 7 bases matching TRBD1. The CDR3 spans 15 residues. V was pared by 4 bases and J by 1 base, with 7 bases of the junction left unmatched. CDR1 is SQVTM and CDR2 is ANQGSEA in the germline V gene. CDR3 DNA: TGCAGCGTTGGGGGACAGAAGGGTTCCTACAATGAGCAGTTCTTC. This codes for CSVGGQKGSYNEQFF.

This clonotype was detected a few times. This chain links TRBV5-1 with TRBJ1-1; 7 nucleotides align to TRBD1. The CDR3 consists of 18 residues. After removal of 2 bases from V and 0 bases from J, the junction contained 13 bases not matched to a gene. Germline V CDR1 and CDR2: SGHRS, YFSETQ. The CDR3 sequence is CASSFAPGQPLMNTEAFF. CDR3 in DNA: TGCGCCAGCAGCTTTGCACCGGGACAGCCGTTAATGAACACTGAAGCTTTCTTT.

This clonotype has a count of ten or more. This sequence joins TRBV4-1 and TRBJ2-5; TRBD2 matches at 9 bases. The CDR3 consists of 18 residues. Unmatched junction bases numbered 14, after V lost 1 base and J lost 5 bases. Germline CDR1 and CDR2: MGHRA and YSYEKL. The CDR3 nucleotides read TGCGCCAGCAGCCAAGCTTCGTTCGGAGCGGGGGGAATCGAGACCCAGTACTTC. Encoded protein: CASSQASFGAGGIETQYF.

The chain links TRBV28 to TRBJ1-1, with D uncertain. The ends were cut back, 3 bases at V and 0 bases at J, with 8 bases in the middle. The CDR3 sequence is 14 residues long. Per the germline V gene, CDR1 is MDHEN and CDR2 is SYDVKM. The CDR3 coding sequence is TGTGCCAGCAGTTTTGGGAGCATGAACACTGAAGCTTTCTTT. This encodes CASSFGSMNTEAFF.

The J gene is TRBJ1-2, the V gene TRBV20-1; maybe TRBD1 (6 bases). The CDR3 spans 16 residues. Germline V gene data show CDR1 as DFQATT and CDR2 as SNEGSKA (reference sequence). Trimming stripped 2 bases from V and 0 bases from J, with 16 bases between. The CDR3 sequence is CSARPGHQRSNYGYTF. The CDR3 DNA sequence: TGCAGTGCTAGACCGGGACACCAACGATCTAACTATGGCTACACCTTC.

This clonotype was counted ten times or more. The chain employs TRBV2 and TRBJ1-4; D call uncertain. The CDR3 extends over 13 amino acids. Between the trimmed V and J ends, which lost 6 bases and 13 bases, there was a span of 18 bases. Per germline, CDR1 SNHLY and CDR2 FYNNEI. CDR3 protein: CASSPSREGSLFF. In DNA, the CDR3 is TGTGCCAGCAGCCCCAGCCGGGAGGGTTCACTGTTTTTT.

The V call is TRBV9, the J call TRBJ1-1; 7 nucleotides match TRBD1. Unmatched junction bases numbered 12, after V lost 6 bases and J lost 1 base. Germline values: CDR1 SGDLS, CDR2 YYNGEE. CDR3 length: 16 amino acids. This CDR3 is CASTEISGTANTEAFF. DNA for the CDR3: TGTGCCAGCACCGAAATCTCCGGGACAGCGAACACTGAAGCTTTCTTT.

With respect to this clonotype: A much larger clone sits a single nucleotide away, making a read error possible. The V and J genes are TRBV24-1 and TRBJ2-1; TRBD2 aligns across 9 bases. Trimming at V came to 6 bases and at J to 7 bases, leaving 15 bases not matched to a gene. The CDR3 loop spans 17 amino acids. Germline-derived CDR1 and CDR2 are KGHDR and SFDVKD. The CDR3 protein is CATSRLGSSGRPNEQFF. The CDR3 DNA reads TGTGCCACCAGTCGGCTAGGTAGTAGCGGGAGACCAAATGAGCAGTTCTTC.

This clonotype has more than one count but fewer than ten. The V call is TRBV12-3 or TRBV12-4, the J call TRBJ2-3; D gene unclear. The CDR3 is made up of 15 amino acids. V was pared by 2 bases and J by 0 bases, with 9 bases between. DNA of the CDR3: TGTGCCAGCAGTTTACTCCAGATAAGCACAGATACGCAGTATTTT. It codes for CASSLLQISTDTQYF.

This clonotype was seen at least ten times. The chain joins TRBV19 to TRBJ2-2, with D unresolved. The germline V and J ends were trimmed by 5 bases and 2 bases, with 6 bases remaining between them. The CDR3 loop spans 13 amino acids. Germline V gene data show CDR1 as LNHDA and CDR2 as SQIVND (reference sequence). The chain's CDR3 is CASSAINTGELFF. The CDR3 coding sequence is TGTGCCAGTAGTGCCATAAACACCGGGGAGCTGTTTTTT.

This clonotype was counted only a few times. This chain uses TRBV27 with TRBJ1-5; TRBD1 is a possible D gene (5 bases). The V end was cut by 8 bases, the J end by 6 bases, with 14 bases between. The CDR3 runs to 13 residues. Germline values: CDR1 MNHEY, CDR2 SMNVEV (reference sequence). This chain's CDR3 is CASGRDVGQPQHF. DNA of the CDR3: TGTGCCAGCGGTAGGGACGTTGGTCAGCCCCAGCATTTT.

This clonotype has only one observation. The chain links TRBV3-1 to TRBJ2-1, with D perhaps being TRBD1 or TRBD2 (5 bases each). Germline assignment: CDR1 LGHDT and CDR2 YNNKEL (reference sequence). CDR3 length: 15 residues. With 0 bases removed from V and 5 bases from J, the gap between germline ends came to 11 bases. The DNA of the CDR3 is TGTGCCAGCAGCCAAGATGAGGGACGTCACAATGAGCAGTTCTTC. Translating gives CASSQDEGRHNEQFF.